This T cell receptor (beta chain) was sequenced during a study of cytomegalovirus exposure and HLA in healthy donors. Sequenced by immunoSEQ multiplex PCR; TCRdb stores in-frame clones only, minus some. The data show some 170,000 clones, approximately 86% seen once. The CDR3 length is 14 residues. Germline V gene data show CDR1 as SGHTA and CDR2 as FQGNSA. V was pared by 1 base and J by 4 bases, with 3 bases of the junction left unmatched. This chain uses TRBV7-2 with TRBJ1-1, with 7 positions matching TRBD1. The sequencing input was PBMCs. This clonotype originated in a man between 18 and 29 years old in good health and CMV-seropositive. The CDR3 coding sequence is TGTGCCAGCAGCTTAGACAGGGGAGGCACTGAAGCTTTCTTT. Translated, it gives CASSLDRGGTEAFF.